The clone carrying this T cell receptor (beta chain) was seen a few times. The antigen remains unidentified. Time point described: pre-sensitization, week 0. Stated treatment: therapeutic diphenylcyclopropenone sensitization with weekly scalp DPC. The data belong to a study of human T cells and chemical hapten exposure. Study-wide points: It should be noted that donors had alopecia, so their immune response may differ from healthy people's.

Unique molecular identifiers were attached to individual cDNA molecules within the library. TCRdb recomputed calls from the RACE reads with MiXCR, one row per CDR3 protein. The sample gives approximately 370,000 distinct CDR3 sequences, about 5.4% of which show up once; roughly 8.2% is in the top ten. This receptor was identified in a woman under 30 with alopecia areata. Some clones in this sample may be carry-over from other donors' samples. The sample was whole blood, taken in connection with sensitization to the hapten diphenylcyclopropenone (DPC).

The DNA for the CDR3 is TGTGCCCCGGGATTCGCGAGCACAGATACGCAGTATTTT. This codes for CAPGFASTDTQYF. The chain is built from TRBV7-9 and TRBJ2-3; possibly TRBD2 for D (5 bases). The CDR3 consists of 13 residues. CDR1 and CDR2 (germline): SEHNR, FQNEAQ (reference sequence). V lost 11 bases and J lost 0, with 12 bases in between.